This TCR beta chain originates from a study of T cells in Graves' hyperthyroidism and ophthalmopathy. Source material for PBMCs was roughly 10 ml fresh peripheral blood. Amplification yielded TCR beta CDR3 regions, with RNA transcripts as the source. Carried out on the TCR CDR3, a first-round RT-PCR used the HTBI primer set. TCRdb reprocessed the multiplex PCR reads with MiXCR, giving one entry per CDR3 protein. The table has 300,000 to 400,000 distinct CDR3 sequences, 21% seen once. CDR3 size: 13 residues. The ends lost 7 bases at V and 5 bases at J; junction bases unmatched: 5. Study findings and constraints: Onset of ophthalmopathy came a median approximately 6.9 months after the model predicted it.

This clonotype was counted at least ten times. Antigen unknown. The sequence was collected from a woman between 45 and 65 years old with Graves' hyperthyroidism. The V call is TRBV12-3 or TRBV12-4, the J call TRBJ2-1; TRBD2 matches at 7 bases. The sequenced sample was blood. The CDR3 reads CASTLAEHNEQFF. CDR3 DNA: TGTGCCAGCACCCTAGCGGAGCACAATGAGCAGTTCTTC.